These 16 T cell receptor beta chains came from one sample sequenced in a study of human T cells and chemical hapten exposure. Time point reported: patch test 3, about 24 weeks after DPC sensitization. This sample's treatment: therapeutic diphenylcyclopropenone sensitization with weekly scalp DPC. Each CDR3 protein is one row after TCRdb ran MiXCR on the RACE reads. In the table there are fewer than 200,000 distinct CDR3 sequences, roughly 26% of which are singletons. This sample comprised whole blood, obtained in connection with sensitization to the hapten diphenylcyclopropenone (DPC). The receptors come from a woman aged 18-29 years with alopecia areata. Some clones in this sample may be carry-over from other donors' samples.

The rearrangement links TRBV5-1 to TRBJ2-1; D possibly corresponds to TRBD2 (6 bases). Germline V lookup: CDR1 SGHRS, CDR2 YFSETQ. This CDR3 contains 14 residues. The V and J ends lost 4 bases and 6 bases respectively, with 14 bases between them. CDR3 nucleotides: TGCGCCAGCAGCGCAGGCGGGGTCGGCAATGAGCAGTTCTTC. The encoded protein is CASSAGGVGNEQFF.

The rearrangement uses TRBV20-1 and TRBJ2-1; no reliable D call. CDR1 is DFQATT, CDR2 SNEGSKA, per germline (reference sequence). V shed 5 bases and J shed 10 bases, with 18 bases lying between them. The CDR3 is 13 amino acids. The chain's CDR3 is CSAGRPFMGEQFF. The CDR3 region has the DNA TGCAGTGCTGGTAGGCCTTTTATGGGGGAGCAGTTCTTC.

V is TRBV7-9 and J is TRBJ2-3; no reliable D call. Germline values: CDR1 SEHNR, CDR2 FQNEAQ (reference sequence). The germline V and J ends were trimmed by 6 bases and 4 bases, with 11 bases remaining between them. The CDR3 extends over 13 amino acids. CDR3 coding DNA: TGTGCCAGCAGTACGACAAAGGCAGATACGCAGTATTTT. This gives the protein CASSTTKADTQYF.

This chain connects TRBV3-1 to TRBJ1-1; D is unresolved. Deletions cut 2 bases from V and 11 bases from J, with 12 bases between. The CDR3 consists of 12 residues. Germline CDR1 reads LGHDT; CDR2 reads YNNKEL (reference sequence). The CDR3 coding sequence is TGTGCCAGCAGCCAAAAGGGTTATTTGGCTTTCTTT. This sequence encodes CASSQKGYLAFF.

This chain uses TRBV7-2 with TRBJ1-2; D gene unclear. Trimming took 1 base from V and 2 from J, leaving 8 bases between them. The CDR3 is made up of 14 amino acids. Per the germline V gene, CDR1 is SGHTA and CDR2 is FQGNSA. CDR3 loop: CASSLESLNYGYTF. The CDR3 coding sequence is TGTGCCAGCAGCTTAGAGTCCCTGAACTATGGCTACACCTTC.

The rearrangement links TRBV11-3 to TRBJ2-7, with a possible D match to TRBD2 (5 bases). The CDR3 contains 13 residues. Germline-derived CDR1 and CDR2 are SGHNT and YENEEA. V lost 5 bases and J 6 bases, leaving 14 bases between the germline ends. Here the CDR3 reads CASSPREGSEQYF. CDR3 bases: TGTGCCAGCAGCCCGCGCGAGGGCTCCGAGCAGTACTTC.

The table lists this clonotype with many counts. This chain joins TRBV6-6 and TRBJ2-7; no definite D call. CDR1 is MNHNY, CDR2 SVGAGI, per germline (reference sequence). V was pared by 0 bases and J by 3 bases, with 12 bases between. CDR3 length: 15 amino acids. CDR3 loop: CASSYSKSGGYEQYF. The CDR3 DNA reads TGTGCCAGCAGTTACTCGAAATCCGGCGGCTACGAGCAGTACTTC.

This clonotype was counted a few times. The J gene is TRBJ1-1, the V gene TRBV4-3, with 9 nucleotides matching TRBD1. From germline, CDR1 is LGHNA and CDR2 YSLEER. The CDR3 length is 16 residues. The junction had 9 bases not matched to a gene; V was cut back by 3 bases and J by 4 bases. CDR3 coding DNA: TGCGCCAGCAGCCATCAACTTGGACAGGGGAGCACTGAAGCTTTCTTT. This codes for CASSHQLGQGSTEAFF.

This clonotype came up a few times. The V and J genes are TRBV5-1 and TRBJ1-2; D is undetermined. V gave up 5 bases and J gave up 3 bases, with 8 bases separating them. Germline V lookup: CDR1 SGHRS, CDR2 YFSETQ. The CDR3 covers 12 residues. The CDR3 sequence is CASRKGDYGYTF. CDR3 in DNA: TGCGCCAGCAGAAAGGGAGACTATGGCTACACCTTC.

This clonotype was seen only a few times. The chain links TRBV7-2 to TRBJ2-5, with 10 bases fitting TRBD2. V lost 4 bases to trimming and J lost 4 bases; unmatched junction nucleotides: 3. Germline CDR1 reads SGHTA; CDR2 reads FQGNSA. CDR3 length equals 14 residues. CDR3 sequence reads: CASSYSSGGETQYF. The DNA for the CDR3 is TGTGCCAGCAGCTACTCTAGCGGGGGAGAGACCCAGTACTTC.

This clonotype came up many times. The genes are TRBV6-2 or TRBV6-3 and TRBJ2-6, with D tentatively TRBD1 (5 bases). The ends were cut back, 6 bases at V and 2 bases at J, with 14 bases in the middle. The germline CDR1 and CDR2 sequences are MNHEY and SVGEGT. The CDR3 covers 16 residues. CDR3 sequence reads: CASSSDRSAGANVLTF. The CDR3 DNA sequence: TGTGCCAGCAGCTCCGACAGATCGGCTGGGGCCAACGTCCTGACTTTC.

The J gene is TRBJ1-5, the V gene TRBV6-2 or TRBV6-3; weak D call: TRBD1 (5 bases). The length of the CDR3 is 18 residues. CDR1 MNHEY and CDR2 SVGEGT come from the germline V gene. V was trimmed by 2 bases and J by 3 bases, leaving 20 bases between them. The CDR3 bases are TGTGCCAGCAGTTACGCGGCAGGGCGACCGGAGGCCAATCAGCCCCAGCATTTT. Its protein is CASSYAAGRPEANQPQHF.

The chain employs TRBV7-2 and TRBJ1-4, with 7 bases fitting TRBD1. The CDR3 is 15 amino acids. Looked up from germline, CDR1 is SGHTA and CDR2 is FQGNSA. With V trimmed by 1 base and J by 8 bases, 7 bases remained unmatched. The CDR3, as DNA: TGTGCCAGCAGCTTAGGAGGAGCAGGGGGAGAAAAACTGTTTTTT. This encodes CASSLGGAGGEKLFF.

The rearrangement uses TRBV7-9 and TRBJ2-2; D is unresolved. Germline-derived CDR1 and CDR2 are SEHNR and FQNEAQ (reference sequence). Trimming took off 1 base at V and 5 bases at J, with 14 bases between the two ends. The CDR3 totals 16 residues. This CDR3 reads CASSLVRMERTGELFF. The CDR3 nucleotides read TGTGCCAGCAGCTTAGTGCGTATGGAACGAACCGGGGAGCTGTTTTTT.

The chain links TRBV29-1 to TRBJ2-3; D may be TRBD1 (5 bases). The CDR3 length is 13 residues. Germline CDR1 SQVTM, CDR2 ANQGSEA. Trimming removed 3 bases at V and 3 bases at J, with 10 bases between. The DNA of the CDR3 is TGCAGCGTTGAGGGGCTGGATACAGATACGCAGTATTTT. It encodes CSVEGLDTDTQYF.

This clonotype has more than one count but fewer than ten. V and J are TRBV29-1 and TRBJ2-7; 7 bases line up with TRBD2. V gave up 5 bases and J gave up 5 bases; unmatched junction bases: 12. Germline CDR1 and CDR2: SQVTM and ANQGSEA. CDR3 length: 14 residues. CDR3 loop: CSVLGGVSVHEQYF. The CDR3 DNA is TGCAGCGTTCTTGGGGGGGTGTCTGTTCACGAGCAGTACTTC.